These 21 T cell receptor delta chains came from one sample sequenced in a study of gamma-delta chains in newborns, infants, children. TCRdb reanalyzed the reads using CATT. The profile shows 4,000 to 6,000 delta-chain clones, 2.5% to 3% of them singletons. The sequenced sample consisted of blood. These receptors all come from a child who was a newborn, infant or young child, either healthy, febrile or measles-vaccinated (not recorded which).

By sample fraction, this clone is medium-sized. The gene calls are TRDV2 and TRDJ1; D remains unclear. CDR1 is GEAIGNYY, CDR2 EKD, per germline. Between the trimmed V and J ends, which lost 0 bases and 0 bases, there was a span of 10 bases. This CDR3 spans 15 amino acids. In DNA, the CDR3 is TGTGCCTGTGACACCGTTGGCCGGTACACCGATAAACTCATCTTT. Translating it yields CACDTVGRYTDKLIF.

This clone has just a few counts. The rearrangement joins TRDV2 to TRDJ2, with 8 bases aligning to TRDD3. Germline trimming cut 3 bases from V and 0 bases from J; bases unmatched to any gene: 8. The CDR3 spans 17 residues. Germline V gene lookup returns CDR1 GEAIGNYY and CDR2 EKD. The CDR3 nucleotides are TGTGCCTGTGACCCTCTGGGGGACCTGGCTTTGACAGCACAACTCTTCTTT. This sequence encodes CACDPLGDLALTAQLFF.

The chain has TRDV2 and TRDJ2; D is possibly TRDD3 (5 bases). Germline-derived CDR1 and CDR2 are GEAIGNYY and EKD. This CDR3 has 15 residues. The V end lost 3 bases, the J end lost 0 bases, and 10 bases lay between the germline ends. CDR3 sequence (DNA): TGTGCCTGTGACGCCGTACTGGCTTTGACAGCACAACTCTTCTTT. Translating gives CACDAVLALTAQLFF.

This clone was seen a few times. The V call is TRDV2, the J call TRDJ2, with D maybe TRDD3 (5 bases). Deletions cut 3 bases from V and 0 bases from J, with 10 bases between. Germline-derived CDR1 and CDR2 are GEAIGNYY and EKD. The CDR3 loop spans 15 amino acids. The CDR3 nucleotides are TGTGCCTGTGACCCACTACTGGCTTTGACAGCACAACTCTTCTTT. It is translated as CACDPLLALTAQLFF.

This clone was detected only a few times. The chain uses TRDV3 and TRDJ2; TRDD3 agrees at 7 bases. This CDR3 comprises 14 residues. V shed 4 bases and J 0 bases; nucleotides not matched to a gene: 5. Germline CDR1 reads TVYSNPD; CDR2 reads GDNSRS (reference sequence). In nucleotides, the CDR3 is TGTGCCTGCTGGGGGGCCGCTTTGACAGCACAACTCTTCTTT. It specifies CACWGAALTAQLFF.

This clone is labeled as large. The CDR3 is CACDSASSWDTRQMFF. The CDR3 DNA is TGTGCCTGTGACTCTGCAAGCTCCTGGGACACCCGACAGATGTTTTTC. The chain combines TRDV2 with TRDJ3; unclear D gene. Germline-derived CDR1 and CDR2 are GEAIGNYY and EKD. Trimming took 3 bases from V and 0 from J, leaving 8 bases between them. This CDR3 comprises 16 residues.

Concerning this clone itself: Other DNA sequences from this sample encode an identical CDR3 as well. The chain joins TRDV2 to TRDJ1; 8 bases are a match to TRDD3. V shed 3 bases, J shed 1 base, and the junction held 12 bases outside the gene matches. Germline CDR1 GEAIGNYY, CDR2 EKD. The CDR3 length is 17 residues. The CDR3 spells CACDPVLGVLGTDKLIF. Written as DNA, the CDR3 is TGTGCCTGTGACCCTGTACTGGGGGTCCTCGGCACCGATAAACTCATCTTT.

This clone was counted a few times. The chain is built from TRDV2 and TRDJ3; 10 nucleotides align to TRDD3. The CDR3 length is 20 residues. Trimming took 1 base from V and 2 from J; bases not matched to a gene: 10. The germline V gene encodes CDR1 GEAIGNYY and CDR2 EKD. Here the CDR3 reads CACDTFGGYAFPWDTRQMFF. The CDR3 nucleotides read TGTGCCTGTGACACTTTCGGGGGATACGCGTTCCCCTGGGACACCCGACAGATGTTTTTC.

This rearrangement joins TRDV2 to TRDJ3; 10 nucleotides align to TRDD3. The J segment lost 3 bases and the V segment lost 1 base, leaving 5 bases of the junction unmatched. Per germline, CDR1 GEAIGNYY and CDR2 EKD. The CDR3 is made up of 18 amino acids. The CDR3 DNA is TGTGCCTGTGACACTGGGGGATACAGTAACTGGGACACCCGACAGATGTTTTTC. This codes for CACDTGGYSNWDTRQMFF.

The sample holds a few counts of this clone. The V gene is TRDV1, the J gene TRDJ2; tentative D call: TRDD3 (6 bases). V dropped 0 bases and J dropped 0 bases, with 14 bases sitting between them. Germline loops: CDR1 TSWWSYY, CDR2 QGS. The CDR3 totals 18 residues. CDR3 bases: TGTGCTCTTGGGGAACTTTTGGGGATTCTCGCTTTGACAGCACAACTCTTCTTT. Amino acid sequence: CALGELLGILALTAQLFF.

This clone was seen a handful of times. The chain uses TRDV2 and TRDJ3; 13 bases fit TRDD3. The CDR3 covers 20 residues. Germline-derived CDR1 and CDR2 are GEAIGNYY and EKD. After removal of 1 base from V and 3 bases from J, the junction contained 8 bases not matched to a gene. For the CDR3, the DNA is TGTGCCTGTGACACGTACTGGGGGATACGCGGCAACTGGGACACCCGACAGATGTTTTTC. Translated, it gives CACDTYWGIRGNWDTRQMFF.

The table lists this clone with a few counts. The J gene was recorded as TRDJ3; no V gene was called; the table's D call of TRDD3 was not tested on the DNA. There are 19 residues in the CDR3. CDR3 sequence reads: CACDTPGGRSSWDTRQMFF. DNA of the CDR3: TGTGCCTGTGACACGCCTGGGGGTCGGAGCTCCTGGGACACCCGACAGATGTTTTTC.

This clone was seen more than once but under ten times. The chain employs TRDV1 and TRDJ3, with D unresolved. The germline CDR1 and CDR2 sequences are TSWWSYY and QGS. Trimming cost V 4 bases and J 0 bases, with 4 bases left between them. This CDR3 is built from 15 residues. The chain's CDR3 is CALGVSSWDTRQMFF. The CDR3 nucleotides read TGTGCTCTTGGGGTCAGCTCCTGGGACACCCGACAGATGTTTTTC.

The chain has TRDV2 and TRDJ3; 7 bases match TRDD3. This CDR3 has 19 amino acids. CDR1 is GEAIGNYY and CDR2 is EKD in the germline V gene. V lost 0 bases to trimming and J lost 0 bases; unmatched junction nucleotides: 7. CDR3 in amino acids: CACDTGGIQGSWDTRQMFF. CDR3 DNA: TGTGCCTGTGACACCGGAGGGATACAGGGCTCCTGGGACACCCGACAGATGTTTTTC.

In regard to this clone: A read error may explain this, as a much larger clone is one base away. CDR3 in DNA: TGTGCCTGTGACCCCCTACTGGGGGATGCTCGAGCTTTGACAGCACAACTCTTCTTT. This encodes CACDPLLGDARALTAQLFF. The chain carries TRDV2 and TRDJ2, with 10 bases lining up with TRDD3. Unmatched junction bases numbered 12, after V lost 3 bases and J lost 0 bases. The CDR3 is 19 residues long. The V gene's germline CDR1 is GEAIGNYY and CDR2 EKD.

The V gene is TRDV2, the J gene TRDJ2, with a possible D match to TRDD3 (5 bases). In the absence of a J gene in TCRdb, the DNA was matched to germline to assign it here. This CDR3 is 17 amino acids long. V was cut by 0 bases and J by 0 bases, with 13 bases left in between. CDR1 and CDR2 from the germline V gene are GEAIGNYY and EKD. Here the CDR3 DNA reads TGTGCCTGTGACACCATAGGGGGGTCAGCTTTGACAGCACAACTCTTCTTT. This sequence encodes CACDTIGGSALTAQLFF.

The rearrangement joins TRDV2 to TRDJ3; 11 bases match TRDD3. This CDR3 is 22 amino acids long. V gave up 1 base and J gave up 0 bases; unmatched junction bases: 13. CDR1 and CDR2 from the germline V gene are GEAIGNYY and EKD. The CDR3 region is CACDTLGDTPTWGSWDTRQMFF. The CDR3 nucleotides are TGTGCCTGTGACACGCTGGGGGATACACCCACTTGGGGCTCCTGGGACACCCGACAGATGTTTTTC.

This clone was counted between two and nine times. The V call is TRDV2, the J call TRDJ3; 7 bases are a match to TRDD3. V dropped 0 bases and J dropped 0; count of bases not matched to a gene: 7. Per the germline V gene, CDR1 is GEAIGNYY and CDR2 is EKD. The CDR3 has 19 residues. Here the CDR3 reads CACDTAGILSSWDTRQMFF. Here the CDR3 DNA reads TGTGCCTGTGACACCGCCGGGATACTAAGCTCCTGGGACACCCGACAGATGTTTTTC.

The chain links TRDV2 to TRDJ3; no definite D call. This CDR3 is built from 18 residues. The germline gives CDR1 GEAIGNYY, CDR2 EKD. V was cut by 2 bases and J by 0 bases, with 13 bases left in between. CDR3 loop: CACDNLVRSSWDTRQMFF. In nucleotides, the CDR3 is TGTGCCTGTGACAACCTAGTACGCAGCTCCTGGGACACCCGACAGATGTTTTTC.

This clone has more than one count but fewer than ten. The chain uses TRDV2 and TRDJ3, with 9 bases that match TRDD3. V was clipped by 2 bases and J by 0 bases; unmatched bases: 7. Germline CDR1 GEAIGNYY, CDR2 EKD. This CDR3 is 19 amino acids long. The CDR3 sequence: CACDKILGENSWDTRQMFF. CDR3 sequence (DNA): TGTGCCTGTGACAAAATACTGGGGGAGAACTCCTGGGACACCCGACAGATGTTTTTC.

With regard to this clone: This sequence is one base from a far larger clone and is likely a read error. V is TRDV2 and J is TRDJ3, with D perhaps TRDD3 (5 bases). Germline V gives CDR1 GEAIGNYY, CDR2 EKD. CDR3 length: 13 residues. This CDR3 reads CACDTWGTRQMFF. For the CDR3, the DNA is TGTGCCTGTGACACCTGGGGCACCCGACAGATGTTTTTC.